This T cell receptor beta chain was found in a study of neoadjuvant anti-PD-1 for oral cavity cancer (dated by TCRdb to 2020 to 2022). Regarding the complete study: Before undergoing curative-intent surgical resection, most patients got three to four biweekly nivolumab doses at 3 mg/kg. Patients without progression received a fourth nivolumab dose around day 43 and underwent definitive surgical resection on days 50-56. Under RECIST 1.1, a patient counted as a responder if showing complete response, partial response or stable disease, and as a non-responder if showing progression. There were more than nine patients in the parent correlative cohort, and the response rate was more than 25%.

In the germline V gene, CDR1 corresponds to SQVTM and CDR2 to ANQGSEA. Including cysteine and phenylalanine, the CDR3 has 13 amino acids. Only the CDR3 DNA stays, 39 bases, in frame from base 1. V gives up 1 base and J gives up 4 bases, and the segment between their germline ends measures 10 bases. What the time point label conveys for this sample: before neoadjuvant nivolumab. Patients had been newly diagnosed with stage II-IVA oral cavity squamous cell carcinoma, and no prior systemic or radiation treatment had been given to the patients. The cohort was composed of patients with HPV-negative, locally advanced oral cavity squamous cell carcinoma. Peripheral blood mononuclear cells were analyzed directly, without maintenance or expansion in culture. Samples were obtained from a longitudinal correlative study of a single-arm phase II trial of neoadjuvant nivolumab in oral cavity squamous cell carcinoma. Subject-matched pre- and post-treatment PBMCs and tumors from three responders and three non-responders underwent genomic DNA-based TCRbeta sequencing. Peripheral blood mononuclear cells were collected before nivolumab treatment and again after treatment, at the time of surgery. Genomic DNA was isolated from PBMCs using the Maxwell RSC DNA from Cells kit.

Results the study describes overall, beyond this receptor: Within PBMCs, T cell clonality (Gini index) was significantly higher in non-responders than responders after neoadjuvant nivolumab. Only three patients per response group were included in the TCR analyses, and larger cohorts for validation were called for by the authors. Higher pretreatment blood Treg/Th17 ratios correlated with higher pretreatment blood TCRbeta clonality and lower post-treatment tumor TCRbeta clonality.

For deep sequencing of PBMC libraries, mostly 480 ng of input genomic DNA was used, and six replicates were run per sample. TCRbeta libraries were prepared with the immunoSEQ hsTCRbeta kit according to the manufacturer's instructions. Sequencing of the completed libraries took place using an Illumina NovaSeq 6000 S4 flow cell after they had been pooled to around 3.3 nM. For the original study's pipeline: Raw data preprocessing and quality control were performed with the immunoSEQ Analyzer. The analysis was limited to productive rearrangements, and each clonotype was defined by a unique CDR3 amino acid sequence. Repertoire clonality was estimated as the Gini-Simpson index, which was computed with the R package tcR. Gini indices were compared with Student's t test, and associations with tumor size change were assessed by Pearson correlation. Sourced from immuneACCESS, this table was stored by TCRdb with only in-frame sequences that have V and J called. A share of the clones is absent; for the studies checked, an unresolved V gene accounts for under half, and the remainder has no known explanation. Clonal size and the V and J genes are those of that table, whereas D and trimming came from the DNA. The sample table records about 13,000 clones; around 75% of these occur just once. The biggest ten clones account for over 3% of the sample.

A note on this clone: Its specific antigen is unknown. No much larger clonotype is one base removed from it; base qualities were not supplied.

The rearranged segments are TRBV29-1 and TRBJ1-2; perhaps TRBD1 is the D gene, with 6 bases matching. This clonotype originated in a person aged 40-85 years with oral cavity squamous cell carcinoma. The material sequenced was PBMCs, taken before nivolumab (anti-PD-1) treatment. The sequenced DNA is TGCAGCGTTGAAGGGTTCAGGGGCTATGGCTACACCTTC. Its amino acids are CSVEGFRGYGYTF.